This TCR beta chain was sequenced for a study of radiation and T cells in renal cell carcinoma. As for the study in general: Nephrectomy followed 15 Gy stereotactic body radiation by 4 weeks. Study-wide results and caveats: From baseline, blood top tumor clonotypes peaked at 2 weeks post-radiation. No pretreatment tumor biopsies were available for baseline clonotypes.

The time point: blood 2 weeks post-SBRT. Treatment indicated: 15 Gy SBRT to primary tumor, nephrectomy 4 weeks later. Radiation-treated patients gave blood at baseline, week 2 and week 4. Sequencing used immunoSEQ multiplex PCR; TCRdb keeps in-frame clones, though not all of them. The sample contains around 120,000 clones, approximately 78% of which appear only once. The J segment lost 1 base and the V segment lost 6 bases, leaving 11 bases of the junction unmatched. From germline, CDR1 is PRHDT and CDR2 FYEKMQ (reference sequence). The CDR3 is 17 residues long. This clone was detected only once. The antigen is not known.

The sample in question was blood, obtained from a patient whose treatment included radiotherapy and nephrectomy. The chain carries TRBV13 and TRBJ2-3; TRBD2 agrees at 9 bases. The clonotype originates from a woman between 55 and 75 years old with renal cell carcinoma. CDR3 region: CASRYGLAGKGTDTQYF. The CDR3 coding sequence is TGTGCCAGCAGGTATGGGCTAGCGGGAAAAGGCACAGATACGCAGTATTTT. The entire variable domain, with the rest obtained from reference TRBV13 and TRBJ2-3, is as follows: AAGVIQSPRHLIKEKRETATLKCYPIPRHDTVYWYQQGPGQDPQFLISFYEKMQSDKGSIPDRFSAQQFSDYHSELNMSSLELGDSALYFCASRYGLAGKGTDTQYFGPGTRLTVL.